These 10 T cell receptor beta chains came from one sample sequenced in a study of OX40 agonist ivuxolimab in advanced cancers. The repertoire was sequenced with immunoSEQ multiplex PCR; TCRdb's copy has only in-frame clones and lacks some. The sample includes approximately 65,000 clones, 86% of them seen just once. Sequencing used CD4+ or CD8+ T cells sorted from blood, obtained in a trial of the OX40 agonist ivuxolimab. The receptor set was obtained from an adult with an advanced solid tumor such as melanoma, head and neck, liver or kidney cancer.

The chain couples TRBV4-3 to TRBJ1-2, with D hard to call. Trimming pared 0 bases from V and 7 bases from J, leaving 9 bases between. The CDR3 covers 13 residues. Germline V gene sequence: CDR1 LGHNA, CDR2 YSLEER. CDR3 loop: CASSQDSLFGYTF. Here the CDR3 DNA reads TGCGCCAGCAGCCAAGATTCCCTCTTTGGCTACACCTTC.

DNA for the CDR3: TGTGCCAGCAGCTTGGTTCCGCGGCAGGTTCCGGATACGCAGTATTTT. Amino acids: CASSLVPRQVPDTQYF. The chain is built from TRBV7-9 and TRBJ2-3, with D uncertain. Per the germline V gene, CDR1 is SEHNR and CDR2 is FQNEAQ (reference sequence). The ends were cut back, 3 bases at V and 6 bases at J, with 19 bases in the middle. CDR3 length: 16 amino acids. The full variable domain, in which reference TRBV7-9 and TRBJ2-3 provide the parts outside the CDR3, is DTGVSQNPRHKITKRGQNVTFRCDPISEHNRLYWYRQTLGQGPEFLTYFQNEAQLEKSRLLSDRFSAERPKGSFSTLEIQRTEQGDSAMYLCASSLVPRQVPDTQYFGPGTRLTVL.

The chain joins TRBV4-1 to TRBJ2-6; 9 bases agree with TRBD1. V shed 4 bases, J shed 3 bases, and the junction held 7 bases outside the gene matches. Germline V gives CDR1 MGHRA, CDR2 YSYEKL. The CDR3 has 17 amino acids. CDR3 nucleotide sequence: TGCGCCAGCAGCCGGAACAGGGGGCGCGTTGGGGCCAACGTCCTGACTTTC. Translating gives CASSRNRGRVGANVLTF.

The chain joins TRBV28 to TRBJ1-3, with 7 bases lining up with TRBD1. J was trimmed by 8 bases and V by 7 bases; bases with no gene match: 11. Germline CDR1 and CDR2: MDHEN and SYDVKM. The CDR3 spans 14 residues. The CDR3 spells CASISGGTIDTIYF. The DNA of the CDR3 is TGTGCCAGCATCTCAGGGGGGACAATTGACACCATATATTTT.

This chain connects TRBV6-5 to TRBJ1-5, with 9 nucleotides matching TRBD1. The CDR3 covers 15 residues. Trimming cost V 6 bases and J 2 bases; bases outside gene matches: 5. From germline, CDR1 is MNHEY and CDR2 SVGAGI. CDR3 sequence (DNA): TGTGCCAGCAGCGGGGACAGGGAGGGCAATCAGCCCCAGCATTTT. It codes for CASSGDREGNQPQHF.

This chain uses TRBV5-6 with TRBJ2-1; maybe TRBD2 (6 bases). V dropped 2 bases and J dropped 5 bases, with 20 bases sitting between them. CDR1 SGHDT and CDR2 YYEEEE come from the germline V gene. CDR3 length equals 17 residues. The chain's CDR3 is CASSLGLAGYFDNEQFF. In nucleotides, the CDR3 is TGTGCCAGCAGCTTAGGTCTGGCGGGATATTTCGACAATGAGCAGTTCTTC.

The gene calls are TRBV28 and TRBJ2-7; no firm D call. The CDR3 consists of 11 residues. Germline V lookup: CDR1 MDHEN, CDR2 SYDVKM. The ends were cut back, 4 bases at V and 4 bases at J, with 5 bases in the middle. The CDR3 bases are TGTGCCAGCAGTTCTCCGTACGAGCAGTACTTC. It encodes CASSSPYEQYF. The full variable domain, its missing parts supplied by reference TRBV28 and TRBJ2-7, is DVKVTQSSRYLVKRTGEKVFLECVQDMDHENMFWYRQDPGLGLRLIYFSYDVKMKEKGDIPEGYSVSREKKERFSLILESASTNQTSMYLCASSSPYEQYFGPGTRLTVT.

This clone has more than one count but fewer than ten. V is TRBV4-3 and J is TRBJ2-7; D possibly matches TRBD1 or TRBD2 (5 bases each). There are 14 residues in the CDR3. The V end was cut by 0 bases, the J end by 6 bases, with 12 bases between. CDR1 LGHNA and CDR2 YSLEER come from the germline V gene. The CDR3 sequence: CASSQDTGAGEQYF. In DNA, the CDR3 is TGCGCCAGCAGCCAAGATACCGGGGCGGGCGAGCAGTACTTC.

The chain joins TRBV7-7 to TRBJ2-2; 12 bases agree with TRBD2. The CDR3 has 15 amino acids. V dropped 5 bases and J dropped 5; count of bases not matched to a gene: 3. Germline V CDR1 and CDR2: SSHAT, FNYEAQ (reference sequence). CDR3 amino acids: CASSPTSGRTGELFF. CDR3 sequence (DNA): TGTGCCAGCAGCCCGACTAGCGGGAGAACCGGGGAGCTGTTTTTT.

The CDR3 DNA follows: TGTGCCAGCAGCTGGGGCGGGACAGGGTATGAGCAGTTCTTC. Protein sequence: CASSWGGTGYEQFF. This sequence joins TRBV5-6 and TRBJ2-1; 9 bases map to TRBD1. The germline CDR1 and CDR2 sequences are SGHDT and YYEEEE. The CDR3 extends over 14 amino acids. Trimming took 3 bases from V and 8 from J; bases not matched to a gene: 6.